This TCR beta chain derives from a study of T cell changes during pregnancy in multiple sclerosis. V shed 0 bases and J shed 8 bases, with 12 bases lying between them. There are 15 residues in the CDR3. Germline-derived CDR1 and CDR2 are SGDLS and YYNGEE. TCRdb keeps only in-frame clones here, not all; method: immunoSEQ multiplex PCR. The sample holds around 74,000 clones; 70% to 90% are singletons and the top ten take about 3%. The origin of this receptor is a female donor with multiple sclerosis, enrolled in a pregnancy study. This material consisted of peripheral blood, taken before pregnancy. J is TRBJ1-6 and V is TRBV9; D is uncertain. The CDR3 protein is CASSVAGRRDSPLHF. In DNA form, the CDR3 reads TGTGCCAGCAGCGTAGCCGGTCGGAGAGATTCACCCCTCCACTTT.